This is a list of T cell receptor beta chains from one sample in a study of graft-versus-host responses after intestinal transplantation. Measured with immunoSEQ multiplex PCR; TCRdb has only the in-frame clones, and not every one. The table lists 2,500 to 3,500 clones, 74% of them singletons, with around 10% in the top ten. The sample was ileum tissue, taken approximately 5 and 7 days after intestinal transplantation. Receptor source: a human patient who received an intestinal transplant, so some T cells may come from the graft donor. Each CDR3 is given with its conserved first and last residue. Fields, in order: J gene, D gene, clone size, V gene, CDR3 protein, CDR3 DNA. D genes are given only for firm matches. Only part of the rows carry a size: once, few, many, or a class if the clone is expanded.

j_gene: TRBJ2-3
d_gene: .
abundance: .
v_gene: TRBV27
CDR3aa: CASSLSSSTDTQYF
CDR3nt: TGTGCCAGCAGTTTATCTAGCAGCACAGATACGCAGTATTTT

j_gene: TRBJ2-7
d_gene: TRBD2
abundance: few
v_gene: TRBV19
CDR3aa: CASSITSGSSYEQYF
CDR3nt: TGTGCCAGTAGTATAACTAGCGGGAGCTCCTACGAGCAGTACTTC

j_gene: TRBJ2-3
d_gene: .
abundance: .
v_gene: TRBV12-5
CDR3aa: CASGLVPWGTTDTQYF
CDR3nt: TGTGCTAGTGGTTTGGTACCGTGGGGGACCACAGATACGCAGTATTTT

j_gene: TRBJ1-4
d_gene: .
abundance: .
v_gene: TRBV7-6
CDR3aa: CASSLEGLNEKLFF
CDR3nt: TGTGCCAGCAGCTTAGAAGGGTTAAATGAAAAACTGTTTTTT

j_gene: TRBJ2-7
d_gene: .
abundance: .
v_gene: TRBV7-2
CDR3aa: CASSLVPGTPTYEQYF
CDR3nt: TGTGCCAGCAGCTTAGTTCCAGGGACTCCAACCTACGAGCAGTACTTC

j_gene: TRBJ2-3
d_gene: .
abundance: .
v_gene: TRBV25-1
CDR3aa: CASSVAARTDTQYF
CDR3nt: TGTGCCAGCAGTGTCGCAGCCCGCACAGATACGCAGTATTTT

j_gene: TRBJ1-3
d_gene: .
abundance: once
v_gene: TRBV7-8
CDR3aa: CASSLRGSGNTIYF
CDR3nt: TGTGCCAGCAGCTTAAGGGGGTCTGGAAACACCATATATTTT

j_gene: TRBJ1-1
d_gene: .
abundance: few
v_gene: TRBV10-2
CDR3aa: CASTGDTEAFF
CDR3nt: TGCGCCAGCACAGGGGACACTGAAGCTTTCTTT

j_gene: TRBJ1-1
d_gene: .
abundance: .
v_gene: TRBV7-2
CDR3aa: CASSLALNTEAFF
CDR3nt: TGTGCCAGCAGCTTAGCCCTGAACACTGAAGCTTTCTTT

j_gene: TRBJ1-2
d_gene: .
abundance: .
v_gene: TRBV27
CDR3aa: CASRLTPGYGYTF
CDR3nt: TGTGCCAGCAGATTGACACCCGGGTATGGCTACACCTTC

j_gene: TRBJ2-3
d_gene: .
abundance: .
v_gene: TRBV9
CDR3aa: CASNTDTQYF
CDR3nt: TGTGCCAGCAACACAGATACGCAGTATTTT

j_gene: TRBJ2-7
d_gene: TRBD1
abundance: .
v_gene: TRBV18
CDR3aa: CASSPLTGPTGNSSYEQYF
CDR3nt: TGTGCCAGCTCACCGCTGACAGGGCCGACTGGGAACAGCTCCTACGAGCAGTACTTC

j_gene: TRBJ2-4
d_gene: .
abundance: .
v_gene: TRBV27
CDR3aa: CASSFRAKNIQYF
CDR3nt: TGTGCCAGCAGTTTCAGGGCCAAAAACATTCAGTACTTC

j_gene: TRBJ1-2
d_gene: .
abundance: .
v_gene: TRBV7-2
CDR3aa: CASSPGPPNYGYTF
CDR3nt: TGTGCCAGCAGCCCCGGGCCCCCAAACTATGGCTACACCTTC

j_gene: TRBJ2-7
d_gene: .
abundance: .
v_gene: TRBV7-9
CDR3aa: CASSRTGFPYEQYF
CDR3nt: TGTGCCAGCAGCCGAACAGGGTTCCCCTACGAGCAGTACTTC

j_gene: TRBJ1-6
d_gene: TRBD1
abundance: .
v_gene: TRBV10-3
CDR3aa: CAIRDSSYNSPLHF
CDR3nt: TGTGCCATCCGGGACAGCTCCTATAATTCACCCCTCCACTTT